The 20 T cell receptor beta chains given below trace back to one sample, sequenced in a study of cytomegalovirus exposure and HLA in healthy donors. Both 60 Vbeta primers and 13 Jbeta primers went into the PCR. Repertoires were generated with immunoSEQ multiplex PCR, while TCRdb's copy carries only in-frame clones and drops some. The sample holds 110,000 to 150,000 clones. The sample comprised PBMCs. All receptors derive from a male donor in good health and CMV-seronegative.

The chain combines TRBV5-1 with TRBJ1-2; D possibly corresponds to TRBD1 (6 bases). The CDR3 covers 16 residues. Germline V lookup: CDR1 SGHRS, CDR2 YFSETQ. Trimming cost V 4 bases and J 0 bases, with 16 bases left between them. CDR3 sequence reads: CASSQEQGRTNYGYTF. In DNA form, the CDR3 reads TGCGCCAGCAGCCAAGAGCAGGGGAGAACTAACTATGGCTACACCTTC.

V is TRBV9 and J is TRBJ2-5, with TRBD1 matching over 10 bases. Trimming at V came to 0 bases and at J to 5 bases, leaving 7 bases not matched to a gene. The CDR3 totals 16 residues. Germline CDR1 SGDLS, CDR2 YYNGEE. The CDR3, as DNA: TGTGCCAGCAGCGTAGGGGGACAGGGGTTGGGGGAGACCCAGTACTTC. Translating gives CASSVGGQGLGETQYF.

J is TRBJ2-1 and V is TRBV5-1; 14 bases line up with TRBD2. From germline, CDR1 is SGHRS and CDR2 YFSETQ. The V and J ends lost 3 bases and 2 bases, in that order; junction bases with no gene match: 1. This CDR3 spans 16 amino acids. The CDR3 nucleotides read TGCGCCAGCAGCTGGACTAGCGGGGGGACCTACAATGAGCAGTTCTTC. Amino acid sequence: CASSWTSGGTYNEQFF.

This chain uses TRBV29-1 with TRBJ2-7, with 7 bases identical to TRBD2. Germline trimming cut 4 bases from V and 3 bases from J; bases unmatched to any gene: 6. CDR3 size: 13 residues. Germline V gene data show CDR1 as SQVTM and CDR2 as ANQGSEA. CDR3 bases: TGCAGCGTTGTGATGCGGGGGAACTACGAGCAGTACTTC. This encodes CSVVMRGNYEQYF.

The genes are TRBV5-6 and TRBJ1-2, with a tentative D call TRBD1 (6 bases). CDR1 and CDR2 from the germline V gene are SGHDT and YYEEEE. V was pared by 4 bases and J by 4 bases, with 20 bases between. The CDR3 totals 16 residues. The CDR3 here is CASSRLQGLGAYGYTF. In DNA, the CDR3 is TGTGCCAGCAGCCGTCTTCAGGGGCTGGGGGCCTATGGCTACACCTTC.

The genes are TRBV9 and TRBJ1-2; 7 bases are shared with TRBD1. From germline, CDR1 is SGDLS and CDR2 YYNGEE. The CDR3 runs 15 residues. V lost 4 bases to trimming and J lost 0 bases; unmatched junction nucleotides: 6. As DNA, the CDR3 is TGTGCCAGCAGCTCCCGGGACAGCGCTAACTATGGCTACACCTTC. Translation: CASSSRDSANYGYTF.

The V gene is TRBV27, the J gene TRBJ2-7, with D tentatively TRBD2 (6 bases). The CDR3 contains 14 residues. The V end lost 3 bases, the J end lost 6 bases, and 15 bases lay between the germline ends. Per germline, CDR1 MNHEY and CDR2 SMNVEV (reference sequence). The CDR3 DNA follows: TGTGCCAGCAGTTTTGCGGGGATTCCTTCCGAGCAGTACTTC. Amino acid sequence: CASSFAGIPSEQYF.

The chain is built from TRBV5-1 and TRBJ1-2; D gene unclear. The CDR3 is 13 amino acids. Germline assignment: CDR1 SGHRS and CDR2 YFSETQ. Deletions cut 5 bases from V and 0 bases from J, with 8 bases between. CDR3 nucleotide sequence: TGCGCCAGCAGGTTGACATCTAACTATGGCTACACCTTC. Its translation is CASRLTSNYGYTF.

The J gene is TRBJ1-1, the V gene TRBV4-2; no firm D call. Per germline, CDR1 LGHNA and CDR2 YNFKEQ. V was shortened by 4 bases and J by 10 bases, with 16 bases between the two germline ends. This CDR3 comprises 13 residues. The CDR3 nucleotides read TGTGCCAGCAGCCTACCGGAGGGTAACGGAGCTTTCTTT. It yields the protein CASSLPEGNGAFF.

The CDR3 nucleotides read TGTGCCAGCAGTTACACTTCAACTAATGAAAAACTGTTTTTT. It yields the protein CASSYTSTNEKLFF. J is TRBJ1-4 and V is TRBV6-6; D is unclear. The CDR3 is 14 residues long. Germline V CDR1 and CDR2: MNHNY, SVGAGI (reference sequence). V shed 2 bases and J shed 0 bases, with 4 bases lying between them.

The chain is built from TRBV19 and TRBJ2-2; TRBD1 matches 7 bases. V lost 7 bases, J lost 7 bases, and 15 bases stayed unmatched. CDR1 and CDR2 (germline): LNHDA, SQIVND (reference sequence). This CDR3 is 16 amino acids long. The CDR3 bases are TGTGCCAGTACTCTCATAACAGGGGTGGGTGACGGGGAGCTGTTTTTT. As protein: CASTLITGVGDGELFF.

The chain recombines TRBV5-1 with TRBJ2-7; 8 bases are a match to TRBD2. V lost 4 bases to trimming and J lost 4 bases; unmatched junction nucleotides: 10. Germline CDR1 reads SGHRS; CDR2 reads YFSETQ. The CDR3 consists of 15 residues. The CDR3 sequence: CASSQKTSVSYEQYF. The CDR3, as DNA: TGCGCCAGCAGCCAGAAGACTAGCGTATCTTACGAGCAGTACTTC.

This CDR3 is CASSLIGQGYEQYF. Written as DNA, the CDR3 is TGTGCCAGCAGCTTAATAGGACAGGGGTACGAGCAGTACTTC. V is TRBV7-2 and J is TRBJ2-7, with 9 bases aligning to TRBD1. The V gene end was trimmed by 2 bases and the J gene end by 4 bases; junction bases not matched to a gene: 3. The CDR3 loop spans 14 amino acids. In germline, CDR1 is SGHTA, CDR2 FQGNSA.

This chain uses TRBV18 with TRBJ2-1; D is possibly TRBD1 (6 bases). This CDR3 comprises 15 residues. The V gene's germline CDR1 is KGHSH and CDR2 LQKENI. V lost 6 bases and J lost 10, with 22 bases in between. The CDR3 protein is CASSQTVKGGMEQFF. The CDR3 nucleotides read TGTGCCAGCTCCCAGACAGTAAAAGGGGGAATGGAGCAGTTCTTC. The full variable domain, completed using reference TRBV18 and TRBJ2-1, is NAGVMQNPRHLVRRRGQEARLRCSPMKGHSHVYWYRQLPEEGLKFMVYLQKENIIDESGMPKERFSAEFPKEGPSILRIQQVVRGDSAAYFCASSQTVKGGMEQFFGPGTRLTVL.

This chain uses TRBV5-6 with TRBJ1-1, with 8 bases matching TRBD1. Germline V gene sequence: CDR1 SGHDT, CDR2 YYEEEE. V lost 0 bases to trimming and J lost 4 bases; unmatched junction nucleotides: 8. This CDR3 has 16 residues. The CDR3 region is CASSLGGQGALTEAFF. The CDR3 DNA reads as TGTGCCAGCAGCTTGGGGGGGCAGGGGGCCCTCACTGAAGCTTTCTTT.

This rearrangement joins TRBV25-1 to TRBJ1-1; 8 nucleotides match TRBD1. Germline loops: CDR1 MGHDK, CDR2 SYGVNS. The CDR3 has 15 residues. The V gene end was trimmed by 10 bases and the J gene end by 1 base; junction bases not matched to a gene: 11. The CDR3 loop is CATTPSGQGNTEAFF. The DNA for the CDR3 is TGTGCCACTACTCCCTCTGGACAGGGGAACACTGAAGCTTTCTTT.

The chain combines TRBV4-1 with TRBJ2-7; 9 positions agree with TRBD2. The CDR3 is made up of 18 amino acids. In germline, CDR1 is MGHRA, CDR2 YSYEKL. The ends lost 0 bases at V and 5 bases at J; junction bases unmatched: 14. For the CDR3, the DNA is TGCGCCAGCAGCCAAGATAGTACGCTAGCGGGGCTGAAAAACGAGCAGTACTTC. It translates to CASSQDSTLAGLKNEQYF.

This rearrangement joins TRBV12-5 to TRBJ1-2; no definite D call. Between the trimmed V and J ends, which lost 5 bases and 3 bases, there was a span of 7 bases. The CDR3 spans 12 residues. The germline CDR1 and CDR2 sequences are LGHNT and FRNRAP. The CDR3 coding sequence is TGTGCTAGTGGTGAGAAGTACTATGGCTACACCTTC. It codes for CASGEKYYGYTF.

The chain has TRBV6-5 and TRBJ2-2, with TRBD2 matching 9 bases. Germline V lookup: CDR1 MNHEY, CDR2 SVGAGI. V was clipped by 11 bases and J by 2 bases; unmatched bases: 3. There are 13 residues in the CDR3. CDR3 DNA: TGTGCCGCCGGGACTAGCAACACCGGGGAGCTGTTTTTT. This translates into CAAGTSNTGELFF.

The chain is built from TRBV30 and TRBJ2-3; TRBD2 is a possible D gene (7 bases). The germline V gene has CDR1 GTSNPN and CDR2 SVGIG (reference sequence). The CDR3 extends over 15 amino acids. Trimming stripped 0 bases from V and 1 base from J, with 11 bases between. CDR3 protein: CAWSVGEGGTDTQYF. The CDR3 coding sequence is TGTGCCTGGAGTGTAGGGGAGGGGGGCACAGATACGCAGTATTTT.